Below, 26 T cell receptor beta chains from the same sample are listed, as sequenced in a study of cytomegalovirus exposure and HLA in healthy donors. Use of 60 Vbeta and 13 Jbeta primers characterized the PCR. Using immunoSEQ multiplex PCR, the repertoire was profiled, and TCRdb retains in-frame clones only, with some absent. The sample records 75,000 to 90,000 clones, around 70% being singletons. Sample: PBMCs. All receptors come from a woman between 40 and 50 years old in good health and CMV-seropositive.

This clone has a count of ten or more. This chain uses TRBV6-1 with TRBJ1-4; D might be TRBD1 (5 bases). CDR3 size: 15 residues. Germline V gene data show CDR1 as MNHNS and CDR2 as SASEGT. V was clipped by 3 bases and J by 5 bases, with 13 bases between them. For the CDR3, the DNA is TGTGCCAGCAGTGAGCCTGGACACGAGAATGAAAAACTGTTTTTT. It yields the protein CASSEPGHENEKLFF.

The V gene is TRBV4-1, the J gene TRBJ2-2; 13 nucleotides line up with TRBD2. The trim removed 1 base at V and 6 bases at J, leaving 5 bases unmatched. The CDR3 length is 17 residues. The V gene's germline CDR1 is MGHRA and CDR2 YSYEKL. The CDR3 nucleotides read TGCGCCAGCAGCCAAGTATCACTAGCGGGGGGGCCCGGGGAGCTGTTTTTT. Translated, it gives CASSQVSLAGGPGELFF.

The rearrangement joins TRBV28 to TRBJ2-3; 7 nucleotides line up with TRBD1. J lost 5 bases, V lost 4 bases, and 9 bases had no gene match. The germline V gene encodes CDR1 MDHEN and CDR2 SYDVKM. The CDR3 totals 15 residues. CDR3 sequence (DNA): TGTGCCAGCAGTTCCGACGGGACAGTCGTAGATACGCAGTATTTT. Translating gives CASSSDGTVVDTQYF.

On this clone itself: Germline and junction disagree at one end, which may indicate a read error. This sequence joins TRBV7-9 and TRBJ2-3; D ambiguous. The CDR3 sequence is 12 residues long. The germline V gene encodes CDR1 SEHNR and CDR2 FQNEAQ (reference sequence). This chain's CDR3 is CSSSLGTDTQYF. The CDR3 region has the DNA TGTTCCAGCAGCCTCGGTACAGATACGCAGTATTTT.

The chain has TRBV6-4 and TRBJ2-1; 10 bases fit TRBD2. With 3 bases clipped from V and 9 bases from J, the junction kept 8 bases outside the gene matches. The CDR3 spans 15 residues. Looked up from germline, CDR1 is MRHNA and CDR2 is SNTAGT. The CDR3 DNA is TGTGCCAGCAGTGAAGGGCTAGCGGGAGTGTTTGAGCAGTTCTTC. This encodes CASSEGLAGVFEQFF.

This sequence joins TRBV27 and TRBJ2-5; TRBD2 is a possible D gene (6 bases). The CDR3 spans 14 residues. Per germline, CDR1 MNHEY and CDR2 SMNVEV (reference sequence). The V end was cut by 1 base, the J end by 5 bases, with 11 bases between. The CDR3 bases are TGTGCCAGCAGTTTATACGGGAGAGGGGAGACCCAGTACTTC. Translated: CASSLYGRGETQYF.

The J gene is TRBJ1-1, the V gene TRBV18; unclear D gene. V lost 2 bases and J 8 bases, leaving 21 bases between the germline ends. The CDR3 extends over 16 amino acids. CDR1 and CDR2 (germline): KGHSH, LQKENI. In nucleotides, the CDR3 is TGTGCCAGCTCACCATCCGTTATACCGGGAGCCAGAGAAGCTTTCTTT. This gives the protein CASSPSVIPGAREAFF.

The gene calls are TRBV7-9 and TRBJ1-2; D not resolved. V was trimmed by 5 bases and J by 5 bases, leaving 12 bases between them. The CDR3 is made up of 13 amino acids. Germline V CDR1 and CDR2: SEHNR, FQNEAQ (reference sequence). CDR3 DNA sequence: TGTGCCAGCAGCCCCCGCGAGGATTATGGCTACACCTTC. It codes for CASSPREDYGYTF.

Only one count was recorded for this clone. The DNA for the CDR3 is TGTGCCAGCTCACGCGAGCAGGGCGCCTACGAGCAGTACTTC. Protein product: CASSREQGAYEQYF. The rearrangement links TRBV18 to TRBJ2-7; D might be TRBD1 (5 bases). The CDR3 spans 14 residues. Germline V gene lookup returns CDR1 KGHSH and CDR2 LQKENI. V was clipped by 4 bases and J by 2 bases, with 12 bases between them. The full variable domain, in which reference TRBV18 and TRBJ2-7 provide the parts outside the CDR3, is NAGVMQNPRHLVRRRGQEARLRCSPMKGHSHVYWYRQLPEEGLKFMVYLQKENIIDESGMPKERFSAEFPKEGPSILRIQQVVRGDSAAYFCASSREQGAYEQYFGPGTRLTVT.

This clone was seen repeatedly, ten times or more. The chain is built from TRBV5-1 and TRBJ1-1; perhaps TRBD1 as D (5 bases). This CDR3 comprises 14 residues. Germline V gives CDR1 SGHRS, CDR2 YFSETQ. Trimming took off 1 base at V and 1 base at J, with 8 bases between the two ends. The CDR3 protein is CASSLQGGNTEAFF. The CDR3 DNA sequence: TGCGCCAGCAGCTTGCAGGGAGGGAACACTGAAGCTTTCTTT.

This chain links TRBV5-6 with TRBJ1-1; D gene uncertain. Per germline, CDR1 SGHDT and CDR2 YYEEEE. The V end lost 2 bases, the J end lost 4 bases, and 12 bases lay between the germline ends. The CDR3 has 14 residues. DNA of the CDR3: TGTGCCAGCAGCTTAGGAGGGTTGGGCACTGAAGCTTTCTTT. Encoded protein: CASSLGGLGTEAFF.

A single count supports this clone. This chain uses TRBV30 with TRBJ2-1; TRBD2 is a possible D gene (5 bases). CDR3 length: 13 residues. The V end lost 6 bases, the J end lost 7 bases, and 16 bases lay between the germline ends. From germline, CDR1 is GTSNPN and CDR2 SVGIG (reference sequence). The CDR3 DNA sequence: TGTGCCTGCAAATCGGACTCGCGAAATGAGCAGTTCTTC. Protein product: CACKSDSRNEQFF.

The chain couples TRBV9 to TRBJ1-1; 10 bases align to TRBD1. This CDR3 has 16 amino acids. CDR1 and CDR2 from the germline V gene are SGDLS and YYNGEE. J was trimmed by 5 bases and V by 3 bases; bases with no gene match: 10. Written as DNA, the CDR3 is TGTGCCAGCAGCGCCTCCATAAGGACAGGGGGTACTGAAGCTTTCTTT. It codes for CASSASIRTGGTEAFF.

This clone was seen a single time. The chain employs TRBV7-9 and TRBJ1-2; 9 positions match TRBD1. Germline CDR1 SEHNR, CDR2 FQNEAQ (reference sequence). The CDR3 extends over 15 amino acids. The V gene end was trimmed by 5 bases and the J gene end by 11 bases; junction bases not matched to a gene: 15. The CDR3 spells CASSPNAGQGISYTF. In nucleotides, the CDR3 is TGTGCCAGCAGCCCCAACGCAGGACAGGGGATCTCTTACACCTTC.

J is TRBJ2-6 and V is TRBV4-1; D gene uncertain. Trimming left V 1 base short and J 0 bases short, with 10 bases between. This CDR3 is 17 amino acids long. CDR1 MGHRA and CDR2 YSYEKL come from the germline V gene. The CDR3 coding sequence is TGCGCCAGCAGCCAAGCGCCAGGAAGCTCTGGGGCCAACGTCCTGACTTTC. Its protein is CASSQAPGSSGANVLTF.

The V call is TRBV12-5, the J call TRBJ2-7, with 13 bases matching TRBD2. Germline lookup yields CDR1 LGHNT and CDR2 FRNRAP. The trim removed 7 bases at V and 7 bases at J, leaving 13 bases unmatched. CDR3 size: 16 residues. Here the CDR3 DNA reads TGTGCTAGTGTTTCACGACTAGCGGGAGGAGAGGGGGAGCAGTACTTC. Translating gives CASVSRLAGGEGEQYF.

CDR3 sequence reads: CASRPTTSDRVALHF. CDR3 coding DNA: TGTGCCAGCAGACCCACGACCTCAGACAGGGTGGCCCTCCACTTT. The V gene is TRBV28, the J gene TRBJ1-6; 7 bases match TRBD1. The trim removed 6 bases at V and 14 bases at J, leaving 16 bases unmatched. CDR1 MDHEN and CDR2 SYDVKM come from the germline V gene. There are 15 residues in the CDR3.

The chain is built from TRBV4-3 and TRBJ2-7; D unclear. Trimming removed 0 bases at V and 3 bases at J, with 6 bases between. The CDR3 totals 13 residues. The germline V gene has CDR1 LGHNA and CDR2 YSLEER. This chain's CDR3 is CASSQDVLYEQYF. CDR3 nucleotide sequence: TGCGCCAGCAGCCAAGATGTCCTCTACGAGCAGTACTTC.

The chain links TRBV9 to TRBJ2-6, with 8 nucleotides matching TRBD2. This CDR3 region has 16 residues. Germline-derived CDR1 and CDR2 are SGDLS and YYNGEE. The ends lost 4 bases at V and 4 bases at J; junction bases unmatched: 7. This chain's CDR3 is CASSKTGGYGANVLTF. The CDR3 DNA is TGTGCCAGCAGCAAAACGGGGGGGTACGGGGCCAACGTCCTGACTTTC.

This clone was seen only once. The J gene is TRBJ2-7, the V gene TRBV4-1; tentative D call: TRBD1 (5 bases). The CDR3 is 15 amino acids. Trimming removed 1 base at V and 1 base at J, with 11 bases between. Germline V gene data show CDR1 as MGHRA and CDR2 as YSYEKL. The DNA of the CDR3 is TGCGCCAGCAGCCAAGTGGTTAGACAGTCCTACGAGCAGTACTTC. As protein: CASSQVVRQSYEQYF.

The J gene is TRBJ1-4, the V gene TRBV6-6; a possible D gene is TRBD1 (5 bases). This CDR3 is built from 14 residues. The V end lost 3 bases, the J end lost 8 bases, and 13 bases lay between the germline ends. Germline loops: CDR1 MNHNY, CDR2 SVGAGI (reference sequence). CDR3 sequence reads: CASSYPGIGEKLFF. The CDR3 DNA sequence: TGTGCCAGCAGTTATCCAGGGATTGGGGAAAAACTGTTTTTT.

This clone was recorded many times. The genes are TRBV2 and TRBJ2-3; 8 bases are shared with TRBD1. Germline V lookup: CDR1 SNHLY, CDR2 FYNNEI. J was trimmed by 4 bases and V by 5 bases; bases with no gene match: 5. This CDR3 contains 14 residues. CDR3: CASSLQGAADTQYF. The CDR3 nucleotides read TGTGCCAGCAGTTTGCAGGGGGCGGCAGATACGCAGTATTTT.

The rearrangement uses TRBV5-1 and TRBJ2-7; D not resolved. The CDR3 length is 12 residues. V was trimmed by 0 bases and J by 6 bases, leaving 7 bases between them. The germline V gene encodes CDR1 SGHRS and CDR2 YFSETQ. The CDR3 DNA follows: TGCGCCAGCAGCTTGGGGCAGTCCGAGCAGTACTTC. This encodes CASSLGQSEQYF.

The chain joins TRBV6-5 to TRBJ1-2, with D possibly matching TRBD1 (5 bases). The CDR3 has 13 residues. V lost 5 bases and J 8 bases, leaving 15 bases between the germline ends. Germline V lookup: CDR1 MNHEY, CDR2 SVGAGI. This CDR3 is CASSPGGVDGYTF. The CDR3 bases are TGTGCCAGCAGTCCGGGAGGGGTCGACGGCTACACCTTC.

In DNA, the CDR3 is TGCGCCAGCAGTGAGGGACTAGCGGGGAATAATGAGCAGTTCTTC. As protein: CASSEGLAGNNEQFF. This rearrangement joins TRBV10-1 to TRBJ2-1; TRBD2 matches 12 bases. Germline values: CDR1 WNHNN, CDR2 SYGVQD (reference sequence). After removal of 2 bases from V and 7 bases from J, the junction contained 3 bases not matched to a gene. CDR3 length equals 15 residues.

This clone was counted a few times. This sequence joins TRBV5-6 and TRBJ1-1; tentatively, D is TRBD1 (5 bases). Germline CDR1 reads SGHDT; CDR2 reads YYEEEE. Deletions cut 6 bases from V and 1 base from J, with 19 bases between. This CDR3 region has 16 residues. The CDR3 sequence is CASILVGLQPNTEAFF. The DNA for the CDR3 is TGTGCCAGCATCCTTGTGGGGCTACAGCCGAACACTGAAGCTTTCTTT.